Each of the 14 T cell receptor beta chains below was sequenced from the same sample in a study of cytomegalovirus exposure and HLA in healthy donors. The PCR used 60 Vbeta and 13 Jbeta primers. Measured with immunoSEQ multiplex PCR; TCRdb has only the in-frame clones, and not every one. This sample has some 180,000 clones, with approximately 9.5% found just once. Material: PBMCs. The receptors shown here come from a woman under 40 in good health and CMV-seropositive.

The rearrangement links TRBV5-4 to TRBJ2-5; the match to TRBD1 covers 9 bases. V dropped 1 base and J dropped 5; count of bases not matched to a gene: 6. Germline CDR1 is SGHNT and CDR2 is YYREEE (reference sequence). The CDR3 extends over 15 amino acids. In nucleotides, the CDR3 is TGTGCCAGCAGCTTGCCGGGACAGGGAGTCGAGACCCAGTACTTC. Its translation is CASSLPGQGVETQYF.

V is TRBV7-2 and J is TRBJ2-1; TRBD2 matches 7 bases. The V and J ends lost 1 base and 6 bases, in that order; junction bases with no gene match: 6. This CDR3 has 15 amino acids. In germline, CDR1 is SGHTA, CDR2 FQGNSA. The CDR3 protein is CASSLGASGTNEQFF. CDR3 nucleotides: TGTGCCAGCAGCTTAGGGGCTAGCGGCACCAATGAGCAGTTCTTC.

The J gene is TRBJ1-4, the V gene TRBV5-1, with 9 bases aligning to TRBD1. Trimming at V came to 7 bases and at J to 0 bases, leaving 1 base not matched to a gene. Germline loops: CDR1 SGHRS, CDR2 YFSETQ. The CDR3 contains 14 residues. CDR3 DNA sequence: TGCGCCAGCCGACAGGGGGCAACTAATGAAAAACTGTTTTTT. Its translation is CASRQGATNEKLFF.

This clone was seen a handful of times. The CDR3, as DNA: TGTGCCAGCAGCTTGAGTCAGGGTGTCAATGAGCAGTTCTTC. Translating it yields CASSLSQGVNEQFF. This chain uses TRBV5-6 with TRBJ2-1; perhaps TRBD1 as D (5 bases). Per germline, CDR1 SGHDT and CDR2 YYEEEE. With 1 base removed from V and 6 bases from J, the gap between germline ends came to 11 bases. The CDR3 is 14 amino acids.

The V gene is TRBV5-6, the J gene TRBJ2-1, with 8 bases lining up with TRBD2. Per the germline V gene, CDR1 is SGHDT and CDR2 is YYEEEE. V shed 4 bases, J shed 7 bases, and the junction held 19 bases outside the gene matches. This CDR3 region has 18 residues. Here the CDR3 DNA reads TGTGCCAGCAGCCCCACAGCCAATCAACCGGGACTAGAAAATGAGCAGTTCTTC. Protein product: CASSPTANQPGLENEQFF.

The sample holds a few counts of this clone. The V and J genes are TRBV2 and TRBJ1-2; maybe TRBD1 (6 bases). V lost 7 bases to trimming and J lost 0 bases, with 12 bases between them. This CDR3 is 14 amino acids long. Germline lookup yields CDR1 SNHLY and CDR2 FYNNEI. CDR3 in DNA: TGTGCCAGCACAAGGGACACCGCTAACTATGGCTACACCTTC. Amino acids: CASTRDTANYGYTF.

CDR3 protein: CASSLAFEQFF. The CDR3 DNA sequence: TGTGCCAGCAGCTTGGCCTTTGAGCAGTTCTTC. This chain uses TRBV5-4 with TRBJ2-1; D remains unclear. Germline CDR1 is SGHNT and CDR2 is YYREEE (reference sequence). Trimming cost V 0 bases and J 9 bases, with 4 bases left between them. The CDR3 is 11 amino acids.

The chain recombines TRBV2 with TRBJ1-1; D unclear. There are 12 residues in the CDR3. With 9 bases removed from V and 0 bases from J, the gap between germline ends came to 8 bases. Germline CDR1 is SNHLY and CDR2 is FYNNEI. As DNA, the CDR3 is TGTGCCAGTCGGGGTATGAACACTGAAGCTTTCTTT. It is translated as CASRGMNTEAFF.

The rearrangement joins TRBV2 to TRBJ2-4, with a possible D match to TRBD1 (7 bases). The CDR3 consists of 13 residues. The V end lost 7 bases, the J end lost 6 bases, and 13 bases lay between the germline ends. CDR1 is SNHLY, CDR2 FYNNEI, per germline. CDR3 nucleotides: TGTGCCAGCACAGGGGGGAGCCCAAACATTCAGTACTTC. Its protein product is CASTGGSPNIQYF.

The rearrangement links TRBV6-6 to TRBJ1-5, with 10 bases aligning to TRBD1. J was trimmed by 5 bases and V by 6 bases; bases with no gene match: 7. The germline V gene encodes CDR1 MNHNY and CDR2 SVGAGI (reference sequence). The CDR3 runs to 15 residues. The CDR3 region has the DNA TGTGCCAGCAGCCCTGGGACAGGGGCGTATCAGCCCCAGCATTTT. Residues: CASSPGTGAYQPQHF.

V gene TRBV29-1 combines with J gene TRBJ2-1; TRBD2 matches 8 bases. The CDR3 is 14 residues long. J was trimmed by 6 bases and V by 6 bases; bases with no gene match: 10. Looked up from germline, CDR1 is SQVTM and CDR2 is ANQGSEA. CDR3 amino acids: CSVPWSGRSNEQFF. The CDR3 DNA reads TGCAGCGTCCCCTGGAGCGGGAGAAGCAATGAGCAGTTCTTC.

The V gene is TRBV7-9, the J gene TRBJ2-5; D not certain. The J call is doubtful: the DNA matches TRBJ2-7 better. Germline V gene lookup returns CDR1 SEHNR and CDR2 FQNEAQ (reference sequence). The CDR3 is 13 residues long. CDR3 protein: CASSHVPNYEQYF. In nucleotides, the CDR3 is TGTGCCAGCAGCCACGTTCCTAACTACGAGCAGTACTTC.

This clone appeared a few times. The genes are TRBV29-1 and TRBJ2-2; 8 positions match TRBD1. Germline V lookup: CDR1 SQVTM, CDR2 ANQGSEA. V gave up 5 bases and J gave up 4 bases; unmatched junction bases: 6. The CDR3 spans 14 residues. The CDR3 DNA reads as TGCAGCGTTCAAGCAGGGGGCGGCACCGGGGAGCTGTTTTTT. Translated, it gives CSVQAGGGTGELFF.

The V and J genes are TRBV7-9 and TRBJ2-5; D unclear. Germline assignment: CDR1 SEHNR and CDR2 FQNEAQ (reference sequence). CDR3 length: 15 residues. V was shortened by 2 bases and J by 5 bases, with 15 bases between the two germline ends. CDR3 bases: TGTGCCAGCAGCTTACTTACCGGTCCCGGTGAGACCCAGTACTTC. It is translated as CASSLLTGPGETQYF.